This record covers a single T cell receptor (beta chain). The antigen is undetermined. The gene names given are mouse names. The read ends 1 residue shy of where the CDR3 ends; the end is completed using the germline J gene. The data were produced by immunoSEQ multiplex PCR, yet TCRdb's version contains in-frame clones alone and is incomplete. The table shows around 6,500 clones, with approximately 50% occurring only once. This sample is drawn from a study of tissue T cells after allogeneic stem cell transplantation. Regarding the study as a whole: Motif-based clustering found tissue-specific repertoire signatures shared across patients, though few clones were shared. Blood and spleen captured only part of the tissue TCR repertoire.

CDR1 and CDR2 (germline): KGHPV, FQNQEV (reference sequence). V shed 6 bases and J shed 0 bases, with 12 bases lying between them. The length of the CDR3 is 15 residues. Time point here: mouse harvest day 7 after allogeneic transplant. The graft held 10^6 splenic CD5+ T cells and 10^7 T-cell-depleted bone marrow cells. The sample was gut tissue. The gene calls are TRBV26 and TRBJ1-3, with D maybe TRBD1 (6 bases). The receptor was derived from a female BALB/c mouse given C57BL/6 T cells with graft-versus-host disease after an allogeneic hematopoietic cell transplant. CDR3 region: CASSPGHNSGNTLYF. CDR3 DNA, as far as it was read: TGTGCCAGCAGCCCGGGACATAATTCTGGAAATACGCTCTAT.